This T cell receptor beta chain was captured by sequencing in a study of blood T cell dynamics during melanoma immunotherapy. Indicated time point: pre-treatment baseline. The method was immunoSEQ multiplex PCR; TCRdb's version includes in-frame clones alone and lacks a portion of them. In the table there are over 10,000 clones, about 90% of which are singletons. The source is a human donor with melanoma. The sample in question was blood, obtained from a patient treated with checkpoint blockade.

Written as DNA, the CDR3 is TGTGCCAGCAGTTTATCCCCAGGTGCAGGTCCCCTCCACTTT. It is translated as CASSLSPGAGPLHF. V gene TRBV27 combines with J gene TRBJ1-6, with D uncertain. The CDR3 length is 14 residues. Germline assignment: CDR1 MNHEY and CDR2 SMNVEV (reference sequence). V was pared by 0 bases and J by 13 bases, with 13 bases between.